The clone carrying this T cell receptor beta chain appeared a few times. The antigen is not known. The source of the sample is a study of T and B cells in COVID-19 patients. Study context: At median age about 37 years, recovered patients were younger than active-infection patients at about 72.

From blood, about 240-550 ng of genomic DNA served as TRB template. Germline V gene lookup returns CDR1 MDHEN and CDR2 SYDVKM. This CDR3 contains 12 residues. The V and J ends lost 7 bases and 5 bases, in that order; junction bases with no gene match: 4. Multiplex PCR with BIOMED2 TRB-A/B primer pools amplified TRB rearrangements. TCRdb used MiXCR to reprocess the multiplex PCR reads, holding one entry per CDR3 protein. The top ten hold just under 30% of the sample, which has about 920 distinct CDR3 sequences, 25% to 35% seen once. Overall study findings and caveats: Patients with COVID-19 reportedly showed strongly skewed T cell receptor beta variable and joining gene usage.

Sequencing used blood. The gene calls are TRBV28 and TRBJ2-7; 8 bases are a match to TRBD1. The sequence came from a human donor with active COVID-19. CDR3 sequence: CASISGGNEQYF. CDR3 coding DNA: TGTGCCAGCATTTCAGGGGGCAACGAGCAGTACTTC.